The source of this T cell receptor beta chain is a study of blood T cell repertoires in COVID-19 (dated by TCRdb to between 2020 and 2021). Regarding the complete study: The collaborator samples originated in the United States, Italy and Spain and spanned the acute and convalescent phases of COVID-19. The prospective study material was composed of cDNA or gDNA derived from T cells, B-cell-depleted T cells, or PBMCs. Deeply sampled blood TCRbeta repertoires from subjects exposed to, actively infected with, or recovered from COVID-19 were included in the dataset. The repertoires were released in a freely available public database meant as a resource for research on the immune response to SARS-CoV-2. Samples came from the ongoing ImmuneRACE study (first 160 participants) plus 1,254 subjects from 6 global collaborators. The sample metadata nearly always contained a de-identified subject ID, COVID-19 status, age in years and sex. Where available, HLA class I and class II types were obtained from metadata supplied by the sample provider rather than from assay-based typing. The paper as a whole reports these results and caveats: Clinical and demographic metadata were provided uncurated, with the amount varying by source and participant.

TCRbeta CDR3 regions were amplified from genomic DNA by means of the immunoSEQ Assay, a bias-controlled multiplex PCR. Per the original workflow: The number of nucleated cells in each sample was estimated from the amplification of reference gene primers within the assay. To quantify the absolute abundance of each unique TCRbeta CDR3 rearrangement, sequence reads were collapsed and filtered. Productive Simpson clonality was computed per sample as the square root of Simpson's diversity index over productive rearrangements. Drawn from immuneACCESS, this table holds only the in-frame rearrangements with V and J called that TCRdb kept. Clones are partly lost; checked studies trace under half to an unresolved V gene and leave the rest unexplained. V and J calls and clone size come straight from that table; D and trimming were deduced from the DNA. The sample profile shows about 110,000 clones; over 70% of them were found once. Of the sample, approximately 0.88% is held by the ten largest clones.

Comments on this clone: Its antigen is unknown. No base quality information exists; no much larger clone differs at one position.

The germline V gene provides CDR1 SGHTA and CDR2 FQGNSA. Germline trimming: 5 bases from V, 0 bases from J; junction bases outside gene matches: 4. The CDR3, from cysteine to phenylalanine, totals 15 residues. The DNA shown is the 45-base CDR3, in frame from base 1. The collaborating institutions used their own protocols to collect whole blood in K2EDTA tubes. For TCRbeta analysis, collaborators shipped samples as frozen whole blood, isolated PBMCs, or DNA extracted from either of those sample types. The chain couples TRBV7-2 to TRBJ1-3; the junction holds 7 bases that match TRBD1. The source of this sequence is a human donor with acute or convalescent COVID-19. The donor label of this sample is uncertain. Source material: peripheral blood. The nucleotides read TGTGCCAGCAGCGCCCGGGACAGCTCTGGAAACACCATATATTTT. Translation gives CASSARDSSGNTIYF.